The source of this TCR beta chain is a study of blood T cell repertoires in COVID-19. Study in general: Samples came from the United States, Italy and Spain, spanning acute and convalescent COVID-19. Nucleic acid was either cDNA or gDNA, and it came from T cells, B-cell-depleted T cells, or PBMCs.

It was during active infection that Seattle patients were enrolled and then longitudinally followed. Germline V gene sequence: CDR1 MNHEY, CDR2 SMNVEV (reference sequence). The V end lost 4 bases, the J end lost 10 bases, and 14 bases lay between the germline ends. The CDR3 has 13 amino acids. Source study methods: Estimated nucleated cell counts came from reference gene primer amplification. Produced via immunoSEQ multiplex PCR; TCRdb's table is partial and in-frame only. V, J and clone size were drawn from that table, and D and trimming were deduced from the DNA. Among 130,000 to 150,000 clones, 70% to 90% were seen once, and the ten largest hold 6.5% to 9.5%.

V gene TRBV27 combines with J gene TRBJ2-1; D ambiguous. The origin of this receptor is an older woman with COVID-19, enrolled during active disease. Input material: peripheral blood. The CDR3 sequence: CASSSLPRKEQFF. For the CDR3, the DNA is TGTGCCAGCAGTTCCCTACCGAGGAAAGAGCAGTTCTTC.